The 11 T cell receptor beta chains presented below share a single source sample, sequenced in a study of T cells after yellow fever vaccination. TCRdb itself ran the 5' RACE reads through MiXCR, one entry per CDR3 protein. The sample has about 430,000 distinct CDR3 sequences; under 20% are singletons. Specimen: PBMCs, collected before the yellow fever booster vaccination. The receptors were gathered from a man between 18 and 29 years old who received the YFV17D yellow fever vaccine.

Only a few counts were recorded for this clonotype. The rearrangement uses TRBV10-3 and TRBJ2-5; D possibly matches TRBD1 or TRBD2 (5 bases each). Trimming pared 5 bases from V and 5 bases from J, leaving 12 bases between. CDR3 length equals 13 residues. Germline CDR1 is ENHRY and CDR2 is SYGVKD. The DNA for the CDR3 is TGTGCCATCAGTCCCCCGGGACGGGAGACCCAGTACTTC. Translated: CAISPPGRETQYF.

This clonotype was counted between two and nine times. J is TRBJ1-2 and V is TRBV12-3 or TRBV12-4, with D possibly TRBD1 on 6 matching bases. With 5 bases removed from V and 4 bases from J, the gap between germline ends came to 11 bases. There are 13 residues in the CDR3. The CDR3 nucleotides read TGTGCCAGCAGTCCAGGGGCCACCTATGGCTACACCTTC. This codes for CASSPGATYGYTF.

This clonotype was recorded a few times. The chain links TRBV5-6 to TRBJ2-5, with TRBD1 identical over 9 bases. The CDR3 is made up of 15 amino acids. The V and J ends lost 1 base and 5 bases, in that order; junction bases with no gene match: 6. Germline V CDR1 and CDR2: SGHDT, YYEEEE. CDR3: CASSLSDRGAETQYF. CDR3 coding DNA: TGTGCCAGCAGCTTGTCGGACAGGGGCGCGGAGACCCAGTACTTC.

The chain is built from TRBV2 and TRBJ2-7; TRBD1 matches 12 bases. The CDR3 sequence is 13 residues long. Germline CDR1 and CDR2: SNHLY and FYNNEI. Germline trimming cut 9 bases from V and 7 bases from J; bases unmatched to any gene: 7. In nucleotides, the CDR3 is TGTGCCAGACTGGGACAGGGGGCGCGGGAGCAGTACTTC. Translated: CARLGQGAREQYF. Together with reference TRBV2 and TRBJ2-7, the CDR3 gives the full variable domain: EPEVTQTPSHQVTQMGQEVILRCVPISNHLYFYWYRQILGQKVEFLVSFYNNEISEKSEIFDDQFSVERPDGSNFTLKIRSTKLEDSAMYFCARLGQGAREQYFGPGTRLTVT.

This clonotype appeared a few times. This chain joins TRBV5-6 and TRBJ2-1; no clear D. CDR1 SGHDT and CDR2 YYEEEE come from the germline V gene. The CDR3 loop spans 12 amino acids. V was pared by 5 bases and J by 5 bases, with 8 bases between. Here the CDR3 reads CASRLLHNEQFF. In DNA form, the CDR3 reads TGTGCCAGCAGACTCCTCCACAATGAGCAGTTCTTC. Based on the CDR3 plus reference TRBV5-6 and TRBJ2-1, the full variable domain is DAGVTQSPTHLIKTRGQQVTLRCSPKSGHDTVSWYQQALGQGPQFIFQYYEEEERQRGNFPDRFSGHQFPNYSSELNVNALLLGDSALYLCASRLLHNEQFFGPGTRLTVL.

This clonotype was observed a few times. J is TRBJ1-4 and V is TRBV4-1; 8 bases match TRBD1. Germline V lookup: CDR1 MGHRA, CDR2 YSYEKL. This CDR3 has 16 amino acids. V gave up 2 bases and J gave up 8 bases; unmatched junction bases: 10. CDR3 residues: CASSQPAGQGGEKLFF. CDR3 nucleotide sequence: TGCGCCAGCAGCCAACCGGCAGGACAGGGTGGCGAAAAACTGTTTTTT.

V and J are TRBV9 and TRBJ2-1, with D tentatively TRBD2 (5 bases). V gave up 0 bases and J gave up 8 bases, with 15 bases separating them. CDR3 length: 15 residues. CDR1 and CDR2 (germline): SGDLS, YYNGEE. CDR3 sequence reads: CASSVGTALLDEQFF. The CDR3 nucleotides are TGTGCCAGCAGCGTAGGGACTGCGTTATTGGATGAGCAGTTCTTC.

CDR3 loop: CASSLTGIGNTIYF. The CDR3 DNA follows: TGTGCCAGCAGCTTGACAGGGATCGGAAACACCATATATTTT. The gene calls are TRBV7-2 and TRBJ1-3; TRBD1 agrees at 7 bases. The V gene's germline CDR1 is SGHTA and CDR2 FQGNSA. With 3 bases clipped from V and 4 bases from J, the junction kept 3 bases outside the gene matches. This CDR3 region has 14 residues.

This clonotype was counted only a few times. This chain uses TRBV18 with TRBJ1-2; D is unresolved. CDR3 length: 12 residues. V lost 9 bases, J lost 1 base, and 9 bases lay in between. Germline CDR1 reads KGHSH; CDR2 reads LQKENI. The CDR3 region is CASSNNNYGYTF. Written as DNA, the CDR3 is TGTGCCAGTTCTAACAATAACTATGGCTACACCTTC.

The chain has TRBV6-2 or TRBV6-3 and TRBJ2-1, with a possible D match to TRBD2 (6 bases). The germline gives CDR1 MNHEY, CDR2 SVGEGT. This CDR3 is built from 13 residues. Trimming pared 6 bases from V and 9 bases from J, leaving 15 bases between. The CDR3 is CASSPRVGGEQFF. The CDR3 DNA is TGTGCCAGCAGCCCCCGAGTGGGAGGTGAGCAGTTCTTC.

This clonotype has just a few counts. The rearrangement uses TRBV12-3 or TRBV12-4 and TRBJ2-2; D remains unclear. V gave up 3 bases and J gave up 6 bases, with 8 bases separating them. CDR3 size: 13 residues. DNA for the CDR3: TGTGCCAGCAGTTTCCGTTTTGCCGGGGAGCTGTTTTTT. It is translated as CASSFRFAGELFF.